The 16 T cell receptor beta chains in this list originate from one sample, sequenced in a study of monozygotic twins with inflammatory bowel disease. One entry per CDR3 protein, without DNA, is what TCRdb gives after re-calling the 5' RACE reads. Its listing shows about 300,000 distinct CDR3 sequences. Material for sequencing was blood. The origin of the receptors is a human donor with ulcerative colitis or Crohn's disease, or a healthy co-twin of an affected twin (not recorded which).

The chain uses TRBV12-3 or TRBV12-4 and TRBJ1-2; TCRdb indicates TRBD1, and absent DNA this call remains unverified. The CDR3 contains 13 residues. The CDR3 here is CASRADRTSGYTF.

This sequence joins TRBV24-1 and TRBJ2-7; TCRdb's D call, TRBD2, is unchecked because there is no DNA. CDR1 and CDR2 (germline): KGHDR, SFDVKD. The CDR3 contains 15 residues. CDR3 loop: CATSDFRQGIYEQYF.

This chain joins TRBV12-3 or TRBV12-4 and TRBJ2-1. This CDR3 comprises 13 residues. The chain's CDR3 is CASSFRSSNEQFF.

The chain has TRBV7-3 and TRBJ1-2; the TRBD1 assignment by TCRdb is unverifiable without DNA. The CDR3 consists of 16 residues. Germline V gene data show CDR1 as SGHTA and CDR2 as FQGTGA. CDR3 sequence: CASSLTGQGAGYGYTF.

The rearrangement links TRBV6-2 or TRBV6-3 to TRBJ1-5. This CDR3 contains 13 residues. Germline values: CDR1 MNHEY, CDR2 SVGEGT. The CDR3: CASTPTRNQPQHF.

This chain connects TRBV12-3 or TRBV12-4 to TRBJ2-2; checking the TCRdb D call of TRBD1 is not possible without DNA. The CDR3 has 15 amino acids. The CDR3 is CASSFGDRESGELFF.

The chain employs TRBV5-1 and TRBJ2-2. In germline, CDR1 is SGHRS, CDR2 YFSETQ. This CDR3 comprises 13 residues. CDR3 sequence: CASSLAAAGELFF. Filled out from reference TRBV5-1 and TRBJ2-2, the complete variable domain reads KAGVTQTPRYLIKTRGQQVTLSCSPISGHRSVSWYQQTPGQGLQFLFEYFSETQRNKGNFPGRFSGRQFSNSRSEMNVSTLELGDSALYLCASSLAAAGELFFGEGSRLTVL.

J is TRBJ1-6 and V is TRBV6-5; TCRdb reports TRBD1, a call that lacks DNA to check it against. The CDR3 consists of 13 residues. The germline V gene encodes CDR1 MNHEY and CDR2 SVGAGI. CDR3 sequence reads: CASKDRVASPLHF.

V usage is TRBV20-1 and J usage is TRBJ2-3; lacking DNA, the TRBD2 call made by TCRdb goes unchecked. CDR1 and CDR2 (germline): DFQATT, SNEGSKA (reference sequence). The CDR3 is 13 residues long. This CDR3 is CSAIAGLSGTQYF.

V gene TRBV12-3 or TRBV12-4 combines with J gene TRBJ2-6; checking the TCRdb D call of TRBD1 is not possible without DNA. There are 14 residues in the CDR3. This CDR3 is CASSFQGGANVLTF.

The chain combines TRBV5-1 with TRBJ1-2; TCRdb names TRBD1, which stays unverified in the absence of DNA. The germline V gene has CDR1 SGHRS and CDR2 YFSETQ. The CDR3 extends over 15 amino acids. CDR3 sequence reads: CASSLEGPPLGGYTF.

The rearrangement uses TRBV28 and TRBJ2-1; with no DNA, the TCRdb D assignment of TRBD1 cannot be verified. The CDR3 consists of 16 residues. Germline loops: CDR1 MDHEN, CDR2 SYDVKM. CDR3 loop: CASSLIGTIPYNEQFF.

J is TRBJ2-3 and V is TRBV11-1; TCRdb names TRBD2, which stays unverified in the absence of DNA. Germline CDR1 is SGHAT and CDR2 is FQDESV (reference sequence). The CDR3 loop spans 16 amino acids. The CDR3 loop is CASSHGLAGYIDTQYF.

J is TRBJ1-1 and V is TRBV19. The CDR3 is 14 amino acids. CDR1 and CDR2 from the germline V gene are LNHDA and SQIVND (reference sequence). The CDR3 sequence is CASSDELKNTEAFF.

This chain connects TRBV6-5 to TRBJ2-7; with no DNA, the TCRdb D assignment of TRBD1 cannot be verified. Germline V gene lookup returns CDR1 MNHEY and CDR2 SVGAGI. The CDR3 runs to 18 residues. The CDR3 sequence: CASSNPGTGTSPGYEQYF.

The V call is TRBV5-1, the J call TRBJ2-3; the TCRdb call, TRBD1, lacks DNA for checking. Per germline, CDR1 SGHRS and CDR2 YFSETQ. The CDR3 spans 13 residues. The CDR3 loop reads CASTNRGVDTQYF. Combining the CDR3 with reference TRBV5-1 and TRBJ2-3 gives the whole variable domain KAGVTQTPRYLIKTRGQQVTLSCSPISGHRSVSWYQQTPGQGLQFLFEYFSETQRNKGNFPGRFSGRQFSNSRSEMNVSTLELGDSALYLCASTNRGVDTQYFGPGTRLTVL.